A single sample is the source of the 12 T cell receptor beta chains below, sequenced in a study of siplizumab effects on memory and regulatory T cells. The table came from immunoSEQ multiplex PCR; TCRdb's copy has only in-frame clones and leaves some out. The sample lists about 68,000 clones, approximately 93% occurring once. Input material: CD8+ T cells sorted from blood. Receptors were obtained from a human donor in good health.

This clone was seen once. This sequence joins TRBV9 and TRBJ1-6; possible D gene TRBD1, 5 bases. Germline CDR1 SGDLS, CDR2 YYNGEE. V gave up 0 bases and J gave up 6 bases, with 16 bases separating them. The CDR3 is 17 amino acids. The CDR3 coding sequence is TGTGCCAGCAGCGTAGGAGACGGGGGGGGATTTAATTCACCCCTCCACTTT. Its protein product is CASSVGDGGGFNSPLHF.

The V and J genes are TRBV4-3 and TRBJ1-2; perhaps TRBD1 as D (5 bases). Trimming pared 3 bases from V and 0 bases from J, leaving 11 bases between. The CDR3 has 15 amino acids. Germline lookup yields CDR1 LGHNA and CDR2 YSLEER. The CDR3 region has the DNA TGCGCCAGCAGCCAGGCTGGGGGGGCTAACTATGGCTACACCTTC. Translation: CASSQAGGANYGYTF.

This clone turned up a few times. CDR3 loop: CAGDRGLGANVLTF. The CDR3 DNA reads as TGTGCCGGGGACAGGGGGCTTGGGGCCAACGTCCTGACTTTC. J is TRBJ2-6 and V is TRBV6-1; 12 positions agree with TRBD1. The V gene's germline CDR1 is MNHNS and CDR2 SASEGT. The CDR3 spans 14 residues. The trim removed 11 bases at V and 3 bases at J, leaving 2 bases unmatched.

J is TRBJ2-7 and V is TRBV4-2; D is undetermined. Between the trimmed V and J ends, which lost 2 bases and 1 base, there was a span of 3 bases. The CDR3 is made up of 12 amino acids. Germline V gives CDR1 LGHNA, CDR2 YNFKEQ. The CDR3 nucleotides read TGTGCCAGCAGCCAATTATCCTACGAGCAGTACTTC. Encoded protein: CASSQLSYEQYF.

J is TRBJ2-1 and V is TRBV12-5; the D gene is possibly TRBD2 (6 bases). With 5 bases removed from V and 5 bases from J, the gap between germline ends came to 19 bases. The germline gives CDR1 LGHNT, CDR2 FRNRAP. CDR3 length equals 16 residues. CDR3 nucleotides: TGTGCTAGTGGTCGCGGGGCCGGGACGGCCGACAATGAGCAGTTCTTC. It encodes CASGRGAGTADNEQFF.

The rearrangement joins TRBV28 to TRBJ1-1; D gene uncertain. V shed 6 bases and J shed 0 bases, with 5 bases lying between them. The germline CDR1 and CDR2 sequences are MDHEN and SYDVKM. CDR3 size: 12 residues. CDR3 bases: TGTGCCAGCAGCAAGATGAACACTGAAGCTTTCTTT. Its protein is CASSKMNTEAFF.

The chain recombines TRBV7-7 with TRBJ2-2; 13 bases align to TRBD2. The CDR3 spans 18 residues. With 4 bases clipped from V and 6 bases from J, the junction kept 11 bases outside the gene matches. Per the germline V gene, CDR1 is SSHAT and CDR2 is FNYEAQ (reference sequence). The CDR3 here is CASSSPGTSGENAGELFF. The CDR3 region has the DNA TGTGCCAGCAGCTCTCCCGGGACTAGCGGGGAAAACGCCGGGGAGCTGTTTTTT. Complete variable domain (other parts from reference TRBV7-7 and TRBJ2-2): GAGVSQSPRYKVTKRGQDVTLRCDPISSHATLYWYQQALGQGPEFLTYFNYEAQPDKSGLPSDRFSAERPEGSISTLTIQRTEQRDSAMYRCASSSPGTSGENAGELFFGEGSRLTVL.

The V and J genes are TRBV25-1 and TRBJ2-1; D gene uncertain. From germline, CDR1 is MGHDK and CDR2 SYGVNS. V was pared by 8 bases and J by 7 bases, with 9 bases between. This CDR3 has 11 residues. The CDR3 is CASSTYNEQFF. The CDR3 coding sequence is TGTGCCAGCTCCACGTATAATGAGCAGTTCTTC.

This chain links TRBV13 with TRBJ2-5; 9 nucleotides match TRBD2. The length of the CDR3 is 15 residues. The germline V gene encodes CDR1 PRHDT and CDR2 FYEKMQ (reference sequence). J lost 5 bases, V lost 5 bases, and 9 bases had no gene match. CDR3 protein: CASSRPAGGRETQYF. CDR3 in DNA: TGTGCCAGCAGCCGCCCAGCGGGGGGTAGGGAGACCCAGTACTTC.

The DNA of the CDR3 is TGTGCCAGCAGCTACCCCCCGGACTCTGGGGCCAACGTCCTGACTTTC. Its translation is CASSYPPDSGANVLTF. This chain connects TRBV7-9 to TRBJ2-6; no clear D gene. V lost 4 bases to trimming and J lost 0 bases, with 10 bases between them. CDR3 length: 16 amino acids. Germline values: CDR1 SEHNR, CDR2 FQNEAQ (reference sequence).

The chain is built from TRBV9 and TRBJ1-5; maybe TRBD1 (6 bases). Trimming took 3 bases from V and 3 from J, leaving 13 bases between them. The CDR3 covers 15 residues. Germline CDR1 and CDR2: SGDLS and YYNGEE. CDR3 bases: TGTGCCAGCAGCGCCGGAGGGGGGAACAATCAGCCCCAGCATTTT. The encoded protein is CASSAGGGNNQPQHF.

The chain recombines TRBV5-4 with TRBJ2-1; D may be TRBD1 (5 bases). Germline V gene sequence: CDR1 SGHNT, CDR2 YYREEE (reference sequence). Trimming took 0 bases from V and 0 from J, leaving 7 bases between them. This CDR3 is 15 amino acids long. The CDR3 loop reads CASSLGQSSYNEQFF. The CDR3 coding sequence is TGTGCCAGCAGCTTGGGACAGAGCTCCTACAATGAGCAGTTCTTC.